The T cell receptor (beta chain) described here comes from a study of tumor-infiltrating lymphocytes in primary liver carcinoma. V was shortened by 10 bases and J by 1 base, with 13 bases between the two germline ends. The CDR3 loop spans 13 amino acids. Germline V CDR1 and CDR2: ENHRY, SYGVKD. With a constant-region primer, TCR beta cDNA was made from roughly 500 ng of total RNA. Library construction for TCR beta comprised three nested multiplex PCR rounds performed with slightly modified ARM-PCR. Running 9 to 11 cycles apiece, the first two PCR rounds relied on TRBV1-TRBV30 forward primers together with a C-beta reverse primer. TCRdb re-derived calls from the multiplex PCR reads in MiXCR, one entry per CDR3 protein. The sample contains around 100,000 distinct CDR3 sequences, about two thirds of which appear only once. Points from the study as a whole: Tumor-adjacent and tumor-blood pairs showed less overlap than tumor region pairs.

Points on this clonotype: Its specificity is not known.

It was from approximately 20-30 mg of unsorted bulk tissue that RNA and DNA were co-extracted. The sample was liver tumor tissue from sampling region 2. Subset defined: tumor region T2, inferior pole. The source is a woman aged 55-69 years with primary liver carcinoma and hepatitis B virus infection. V is TRBV10-3 and J is TRBJ2-5; unclear D gene. CDR3 sequence reads: CATKQDGQETQYF. Here the CDR3 DNA reads TGTGCCACCAAGCAGGATGGCCAAGAGACCCAGTACTTC.